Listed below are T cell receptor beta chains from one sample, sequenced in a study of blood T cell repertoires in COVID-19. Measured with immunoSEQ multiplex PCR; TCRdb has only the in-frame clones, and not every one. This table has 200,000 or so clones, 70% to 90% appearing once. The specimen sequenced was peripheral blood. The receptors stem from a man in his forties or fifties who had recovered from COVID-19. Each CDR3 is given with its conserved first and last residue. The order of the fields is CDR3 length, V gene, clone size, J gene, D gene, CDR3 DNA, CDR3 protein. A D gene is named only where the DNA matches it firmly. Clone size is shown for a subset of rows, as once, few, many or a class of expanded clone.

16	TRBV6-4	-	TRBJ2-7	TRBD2	TGTGCCAGCAGTGACCCCCCTAGCGGGATACACTACGAGCAGTACTTC	CASSDPPSGIHYEQYF
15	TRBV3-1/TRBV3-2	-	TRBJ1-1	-	TGTGCCAGCAGCCACGGGACTGTAATTGGCACTGAAGCTTTCTTT	CASSHGTVIGTEAFF
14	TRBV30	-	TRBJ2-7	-	TGTGCCTGGAGTGTTAAGACCAGGGTCTCCGAGCAGTACTTC	CAWSVKTRVSEQYF
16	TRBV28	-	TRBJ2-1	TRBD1	TGTGCCAGCAGTTTAGGAACAGGGGGCCATTACAATGAGCAGTTCTTC	CASSLGTGGHYNEQFF
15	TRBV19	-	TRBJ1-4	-	TGTGCCAGTAGTGCAGGGGCACACGGTAATGAAAAACTGTTTTTT	CASSAGAHGNEKLFF
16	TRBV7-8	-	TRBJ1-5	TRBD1	TGTGCCAGCAGCTTATCCCAGGGGGCGCTTGGTCAGCCCCAGCATTTT	CASSLSQGALGQPQHF
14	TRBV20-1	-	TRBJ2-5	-	TGCAGTGCTAGTCTAGGCGGACTCCAAGAGACCCAGTACTTC	CSASLGGLQETQYF
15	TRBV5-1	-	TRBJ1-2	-	TGCGCCAGCAGCTTGGGCCAAGGCGGAGTTTATGGCTACACCTTC	CASSLGQGGVYGYTF
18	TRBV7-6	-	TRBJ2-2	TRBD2	TGTGCCAGCAGCCCTCAGGGACTAGCGGGAGCCCGCGGGGGGGAGCTGTTTTTT	CASSPQGLAGARGGELFF
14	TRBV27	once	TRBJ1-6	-	TGTGCCAGCAGTTTGGGAGGGCGGGATTCGCCCCTCCACTTT	CASSLGGRDSPLHF
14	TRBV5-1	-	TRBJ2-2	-	TGCGCCAGCAGCTTGACATACAACACCGGGGAGCTGTTTTTT	CASSLTYNTGELFF
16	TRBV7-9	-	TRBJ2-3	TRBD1	TGTGCCAGCAGCTTAGCGTCAACAGGGGGCAGAGATACGCAGTATTTT	CASSLASTGGRDTQYF
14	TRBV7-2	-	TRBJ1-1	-	TGTGCCAGCAGCTCCTTTCAGGGCCACACTGAAGCTTTCTTT	CASSSFQGHTEAFF
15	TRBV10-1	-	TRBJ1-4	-	TGCGCCAGCAGTGAGGAGGCAGGGACAAATGAAAAACTGTTTTTT	CASSEEAGTNEKLFF
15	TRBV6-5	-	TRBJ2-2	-	TGTGCCAGCAGGCGCGCCATATCAGGGACCGGGGAGCTGTTTTTT	CASRRAISGTGELFF
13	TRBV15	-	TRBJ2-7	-	TGTGCCACCAGCAGAGGAGTCACCTACGAGCAGTACTTC	CATSRGVTYEQYF
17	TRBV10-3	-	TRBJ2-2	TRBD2	TGTGCCATCACTTCCGGACTAGCGGGAGGCCCCACCGGGGAGCTGTTTTTT	CAITSGLAGGPTGELFF
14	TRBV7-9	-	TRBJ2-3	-	TGTGCCAGCAGCCCAGACAGGAGGACAGATACGCAGTATTTT	CASSPDRRTDTQYF
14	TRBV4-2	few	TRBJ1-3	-	TGTGCCAGCAGCCAAGATACAGGGAGAAACACCATATATTTT	CASSQDTGRNTIYF
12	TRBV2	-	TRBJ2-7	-	TGTGCCAGCAGTGAATGGCAGGGCAGGCAGTACTTC	CASSEWQGRQYF
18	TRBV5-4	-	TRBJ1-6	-	TGTGCCAGCAGCCCCGGGACACAACTTACTGGTATCGGTTCACCCCTCCACTTT	CASSPGTQLTGIGSPLHF
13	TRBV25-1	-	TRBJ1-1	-	TGTGCCAGCAGTGAAGTCTTGAACACTGAAGCTTTCTTT	CASSEVLNTEAFF
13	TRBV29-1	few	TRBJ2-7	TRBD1	TGCAGCGTGGTGACAGGGGCCTCCTACGAGCAGTACTTC	CSVVTGASYEQYF
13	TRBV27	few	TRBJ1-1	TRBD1	TGTGCCAGCAGTCCATACAGGGGAACTGAAGCTTTCTTT	CASSPYRGTEAFF
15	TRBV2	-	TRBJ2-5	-	TGTGCCAGCAGTGAGCTATTCTTTCTTGGAGAGACCCAGTACTTC	CASSELFFLGETQYF
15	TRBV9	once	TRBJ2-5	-	TGTGCCAGCAGCGTTCGCCGACAGGGAGGCGAGACCCAGTACTTC	CASSVRRQGGETQYF
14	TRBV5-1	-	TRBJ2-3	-	TGCGCCAGCAGCTTGGGACAGTCCACAGATACGCAGTATTTT	CASSLGQSTDTQYF
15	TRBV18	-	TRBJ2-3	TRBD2	TGTGCCAGCTCCCCGGGGCAGGGGACTAGAGATACGCAGTATTTT	CASSPGQGTRDTQYF
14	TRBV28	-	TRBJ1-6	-	TGTGCCAGCAGTTTTGGACAGAGGAGCTCACCCCTCCACTTT	CASSFGQRSSPLHF
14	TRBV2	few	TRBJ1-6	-	TGTGCCAGCAGATCGACCGGGGGTAATTCACCCCTCCACTTT	CASRSTGGNSPLHF
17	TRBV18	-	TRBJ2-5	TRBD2	TGTGCCAGCTCACCACGGGATCTAGCGGGATCTAAAGAGACCCAGTACTTC	CASSPRDLAGSKETQYF
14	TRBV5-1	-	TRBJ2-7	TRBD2	TGCGCCAGCAGCTTGATAAGCGGGACCTACGAGCAGTACTTC	CASSLISGTYEQYF
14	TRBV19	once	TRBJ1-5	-	TGTGCCAGTAGAGGGAGGCAGAACAATCAGCCCCAGCATTTT	CASRGRQNNQPQHF
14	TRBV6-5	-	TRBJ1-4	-	TGTGCCAGCATCATGGACCGGGGTAATGAAAAACTGTTTTTT	CASIMDRGNEKLFF
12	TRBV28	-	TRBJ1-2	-	TGTGCCAGCAGTTTATCGACAGGTGGCTACACCTTC	CASSLSTGGYTF
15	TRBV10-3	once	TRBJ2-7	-	TGTGCCATGGGCGGGGGCAGAACCCGAAGTGACGAGCAGTACTTC	CAMGGGRTRSDEQYF
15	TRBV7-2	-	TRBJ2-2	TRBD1	TGTGCCAGCAGCTTAGACAGGGGGCGAACCGGGGAGCTGTTTTTT	CASSLDRGRTGELFF
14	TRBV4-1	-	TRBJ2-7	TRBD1	TGCGCCAGCAGCCCAAGAGACAGGGACTACGAGCAGTACTTC	CASSPRDRDYEQYF
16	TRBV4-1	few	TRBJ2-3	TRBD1	TGCGCCAGCAGCCAAGCCCTCGCAGGGGGCTCAGATACGCAGTATTTT	CASSQALAGGSDTQYF
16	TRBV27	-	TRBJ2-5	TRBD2	TGTGCCAGCAGTCGGACTAGCGGGATTACGTCCGAGACCCAGTACTTC	CASSRTSGITSETQYF
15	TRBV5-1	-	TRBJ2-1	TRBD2	TGCGCCAGCACCCTAGCGGGAGGGACCTACAATGAGCAGTTCTTC	CASTLAGGTYNEQFF
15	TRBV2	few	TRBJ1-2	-	TGTGCCAGCAGTGATGGACAGAGAAGTAACTATGGCTACACCTTC	CASSDGQRSNYGYTF
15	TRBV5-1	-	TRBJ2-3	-	TGCGCCAGCAGTCCGTCCCCTCCTAGCACAGATACGCAGTATTTT	CASSPSPPSTDTQYF
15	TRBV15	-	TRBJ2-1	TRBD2	TGTGCCACCAGCAGAGGCTCGGGAGGGTACAATGAGCAGTTCTTC	CATSRGSGGYNEQFF
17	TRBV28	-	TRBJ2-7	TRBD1	TGTGCCAGCAGTTTACTAAAGGACAGGGGGAAAACCTACGAGCAGTACTTC	CASSLLKDRGKTYEQYF
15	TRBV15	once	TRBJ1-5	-	TGTGCCACCAGGACGGGGGGGGCCTCAGGGCAGCCCCAGCATTTT	CATRTGGASGQPQHF
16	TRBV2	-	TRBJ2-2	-	TGTGCCAGCAGTGAAGACGACTTGGGAGTAACCGGGGAGCTGTTTTTT	CASSEDDLGVTGELFF
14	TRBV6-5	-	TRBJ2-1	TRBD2	TGTGCCAGCCAGGGCGGGGGAAGTCGGCATGAGCAGTTCTTC	CASQGGGSRHEQFF
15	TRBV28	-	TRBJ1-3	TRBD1	TGTGCCAGCAGTCTGGCCGGGACAGGCAGAAACACCATATATTTT	CASSLAGTGRNTIYF
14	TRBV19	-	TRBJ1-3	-	TGTGCCAGTGGACAGTCGAGCTCTGGAAACACCATATATTTT	CASGQSSSGNTIYF
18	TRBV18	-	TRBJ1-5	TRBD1	TGTGCCAGCTCACCCGGGACAGGGGGCAAGTATAGCAATCAGCCCCAGCATTTT	CASSPGTGGKYSNQPQHF
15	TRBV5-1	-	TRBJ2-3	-	TGCGCCAGCAGCCAGATGGAGACTAGCACAGATACGCAGTATTTT	CASSQMETSTDTQYF
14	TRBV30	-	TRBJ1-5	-	TGTGCCTGGAGTAAGGGACTTGGCAATCAGCCCCAGCATTTT	CAWSKGLGNQPQHF